These 15 T cell receptor beta chains share one sample of origin, sequenced in a study of blood T cell repertoires in COVID-19 (dated by TCRdb to 2018 to 2020). To prepare the library, the immunoSEQ multiplex PCR assay was applied. This is the immuneACCESS table as TCRdb keeps it, with only in-frame sequences that have V and J called. A part of the clones is gone; compared with another copy, unresolved V genes explain less than half, and the rest is unexplained. The table for this sample lists about 330,000 clones; more than 75% of them were counted only once. The ten largest clones represent roughly 5% of the sample. The sequencing input was PBMCs or T cells enriched from blood (not recorded which). These receptors were collected from a woman in her thirties who had recovered from COVID-19.

This clone came up once. The chain combines TRBV7-8 with TRBJ1-6; D ambiguous. Deletions cut 2 bases from V and 10 bases from J, with 6 bases between. CDR1 and CDR2 (germline): SGHVS, FQNEAQ. The CDR3 is 12 amino acids. This CDR3 reads CASSLTGSPLHF. As DNA, the CDR3 is TGTGCCAGCAGCTTAACGGGATCACCCCTCCACTTT.

J is TRBJ2-1 and V is TRBV4-3; 8 bases align to TRBD2. The CDR3 is made up of 16 amino acids. V was clipped by 2 bases and J by 3 bases; unmatched bases: 6. Germline CDR1 is LGHNA and CDR2 is YSLEER. The DNA of the CDR3 is TGCGCCAGCAGCCAAACAGCGGGGGTAATCTACAATGAGCAGTTCTTC. It translates to CASSQTAGVIYNEQFF.

The V call is TRBV5-8, the J call TRBJ1-2, with 7 bases aligning to TRBD1. The length of the CDR3 is 17 residues. After removal of 0 bases from V and 0 bases from J, the junction contained 8 bases not matched to a gene. Germline CDR1 is SGHTS and CDR2 is YDEGEE. The CDR3 DNA is TGTGCCAGCAGCTTGGCCCTAAGGGACAGAGCTAACTATGGCTACACCTTC. This encodes CASSLALRDRANYGYTF.

This CDR3 is CSASGTVSNQPQHF. For the CDR3, the DNA is TGCAGTGCTAGTGGTACGGTTAGCAATCAGCCCCAGCATTTT. V gene TRBV20-1 combines with J gene TRBJ1-5; D is uncertain. There are 14 residues in the CDR3. Trimming left V 3 bases short and J 0 bases short, with 9 bases between. Germline assignment: CDR1 DFQATT and CDR2 SNEGSKA (reference sequence).

CDR3 loop: CASSLSPGIGTGELFF. Written as DNA, the CDR3 is TGTGCCAGCAGCTTGAGTCCGGGAATTGGCACCGGGGAGCTGTTTTTT. The chain has TRBV5-5 and TRBJ2-2; D might be TRBD2 (5 bases). Per germline, CDR1 SGHKS and CDR2 YYEKEE (reference sequence). Trimming took off 1 base at V and 4 bases at J, with 14 bases between the two ends. The CDR3 is made up of 16 amino acids.

The rearrangement uses TRBV28 and TRBJ2-1; 10 bases agree with TRBD2. The V segment lost 8 bases and the J segment 3 bases; nucleotides outside the gene matches: 10. Per the germline V gene, CDR1 is MDHEN and CDR2 is SYDVKM. The CDR3 spans 16 residues. DNA for the CDR3: TGTGCCAGCCTCTCTTCTAGCGGGGGCCTCTACAATGAGCAGTTCTTC. Its translation: CASLSSSGGLYNEQFF.

The rearrangement joins TRBV9 to TRBJ2-7; TRBD2 matches at 10 bases. V dropped 4 bases and J dropped 1; count of bases not matched to a gene: 5. Germline CDR1 is SGDLS and CDR2 is YYNGEE. This CDR3 contains 15 residues. Here the CDR3 reads CASSFSGGSSYEQYF. For the CDR3, the DNA is TGTGCCAGCAGCTTTAGCGGGGGGAGTTCCTACGAGCAGTACTTC.

The chain has TRBV30 and TRBJ2-5; a weak D match, TRBD1 (6 bases). V was trimmed by 3 bases and J by 1 base, leaving 21 bases between them. The CDR3 loop spans 17 amino acids. CDR1 GTSNPN and CDR2 SVGIG come from the germline V gene (reference sequence). The CDR3 loop is CAWRTAIGGITQETQYF. CDR3 nucleotide sequence: TGTGCCTGGAGGACAGCGATAGGGGGAATCACCCAAGAGACCCAGTACTTC.

This clone is a singleton in its sample. This chain uses TRBV6-5 with TRBJ2-3, with TRBD1 matching over 9 bases. The V gene end was trimmed by 5 bases and the J gene end by 5 bases; junction bases not matched to a gene: 5. This CDR3 comprises 14 residues. Germline V gene data show CDR1 as MNHEY and CDR2 as SVGAGI. The DNA of the CDR3 is TGTGCCAGCAGTAACAGGGGGCGAAAAGATACGCAGTATTTT. Encoded protein: CASSNRGRKDTQYF.

This sequence joins TRBV4-3 and TRBJ2-7, with D perhaps TRBD1 (5 bases). Trimming stripped 4 bases from V and 0 bases from J, with 10 bases between. CDR1 is LGHNA and CDR2 is YSLEER in the germline V gene. This CDR3 region has 14 residues. The CDR3 bases are TGCGCCAGCAGCCCTGACAGCAGCTCCTACGAGCAGTACTTC. Encoded protein: CASSPDSSSYEQYF.

The chain joins TRBV7-9 to TRBJ2-7; no definite D call. The CDR3 loop spans 12 amino acids. Germline values: CDR1 SEHNR, CDR2 FQNEAQ (reference sequence). V lost 2 bases, J lost 3 bases, and 5 bases lay in between. The CDR3 loop is CASSLHNYEQYF. The CDR3, as DNA: TGTGCCAGCAGCTTACACAACTACGAGCAGTACTTC.

This chain uses TRBV28 with TRBJ2-3; 11 bases line up with TRBD2. Germline V CDR1 and CDR2: MDHEN, SYDVKM. The CDR3 sequence is 17 residues long. The V segment lost 2 bases and the J segment 1 base; nucleotides outside the gene matches: 5. CDR3 sequence: CASSLGLAGGRTDTQYF. CDR3 nucleotides: TGTGCCAGCAGTTTAGGTCTAGCGGGGGGCCGCACAGATACGCAGTATTTT.

The chain links TRBV6-2 or TRBV6-3 to TRBJ2-1; D is undetermined. CDR3 size: 14 residues. Germline CDR1 MNHEY, CDR2 SVGEGT. V was cut by 2 bases and J by 7 bases, with 12 bases left in between. Here the CDR3 reads CASSYLPVSNEQFF. The CDR3 DNA reads TGTGCCAGCAGTTACCTTCCGGTATCTAATGAGCAGTTCTTC.

The chain has TRBV16 and TRBJ1-2; TRBD1 might be the D (5 bases). Trimming stripped 1 base from V and 4 bases from J, with 10 bases between. This CDR3 has 14 residues. Germline assignment: CDR1 KGHSY and CDR2 FQNENV. CDR3 bases: TGTGCCAGCAGCCAATGGGCAGGGTCCTATGGCTACACCTTC. Translation: CASSQWAGSYGYTF.

This chain links TRBV13 with TRBJ1-2; no reliable D call. Germline CDR1 is PRHDT and CDR2 is FYEKMQ (reference sequence). With 4 bases removed from V and 7 bases from J, the gap between germline ends came to 7 bases. The CDR3 runs 11 residues. CDR3 DNA: TGTGCCAGCAGCTCCTCCGGTGGCTACACCTTC. Its protein is CASSSSGGYTF.